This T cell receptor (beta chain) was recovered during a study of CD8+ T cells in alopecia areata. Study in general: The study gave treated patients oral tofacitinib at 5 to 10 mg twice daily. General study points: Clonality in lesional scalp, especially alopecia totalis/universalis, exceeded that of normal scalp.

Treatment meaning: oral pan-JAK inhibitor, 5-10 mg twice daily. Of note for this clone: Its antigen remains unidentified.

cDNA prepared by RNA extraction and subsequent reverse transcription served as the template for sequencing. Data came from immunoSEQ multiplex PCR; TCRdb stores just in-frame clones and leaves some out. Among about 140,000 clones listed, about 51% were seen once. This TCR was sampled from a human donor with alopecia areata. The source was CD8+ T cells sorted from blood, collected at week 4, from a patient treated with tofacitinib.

In nucleotides, the CDR3 is TGTGCCAGCAGCCCGCCGACACCTGAAGCTTTCTTT. Translation gives CASSPPTPEAFF. This sequence joins TRBV13 and TRBJ1-1; D is unclear. V dropped 5 bases and J dropped 6 bases, with 10 bases sitting between them. Germline V gene sequence: CDR1 PRHDT, CDR2 FYEKMQ (reference sequence). The CDR3 spans 12 residues.